This entry lists 32 T cell receptor beta chains sequenced from one sample in a study of identical twins. TCRdb fed the 5' RACE reads into MiXCR, producing one record per CDR3 protein. This table holds 150,000 or so distinct CDR3 sequences, roughly 3.3% found once. The sample was memory T cells sorted from blood. The source is a man between 18 and 35 years old in good health.

This clonotype was detected many times. J is TRBJ2-2 and V is TRBV11-2; D not certain. The CDR3 spans 13 residues. The germline V gene has CDR1 SGHAT and CDR2 FQNNGV. The V end was cut by 8 bases, the J end by 1 base, with 8 bases between. CDR3 in DNA: TGTGCCAGCCATAACAGGAACACCGGGGAGCTGTTTTTT. It codes for CASHNRNTGELFF. Full variable domain (missing parts from reference TRBV11-2 and TRBJ2-2): EAGVAQSPRYKIIEKRQSVAFWCNPISGHATLYWYQQILGQGPKLLIQFQNNGVVDDSQLPKDRFSAERLKGVDSTLKIQPAKLEDSAVYLCASHNRNTGELFFGEGSRLTVL.

This clonotype was seen repeatedly, ten times or more. The chain recombines TRBV11-2 with TRBJ2-5; D gene uncertain. Germline V gene sequence: CDR1 SGHAT, CDR2 FQNNGV. Trimming stripped 2 bases from V and 5 bases from J, with 9 bases between. The CDR3 has 13 amino acids. The CDR3 loop is CASSLTPRETQYF. The DNA for the CDR3 is TGTGCCAGCAGCTTAACCCCTCGGGAGACCCAGTACTTC.

This clonotype was seen ten or more times. V is TRBV6-2 or TRBV6-3 and J is TRBJ2-1; 12 bases align to TRBD2. Germline V lookup: CDR1 MNHEY, CDR2 SVGEGT. This CDR3 spans 15 amino acids. Trimming cost V 5 bases and J 9 bases; bases outside gene matches: 8. DNA for the CDR3: TGTGCCAGCAGTAAGCTAGCGGGAGGGCGGGGTGAGCAGTTCTTC. It is translated as CASSKLAGGRGEQFF.

This clonotype came up many times. The chain recombines TRBV15 with TRBJ2-5, with TRBD1 matching 9 bases. The V segment lost 0 bases and the J segment 0 bases; nucleotides outside the gene matches: 11. CDR1 and CDR2 from the germline V gene are LNHNV and YYDKDF (reference sequence). The CDR3 consists of 19 residues. CDR3 protein: CATSRDGTGKWGYQETQYF. CDR3 nucleotide sequence: TGTGCCACCAGCAGAGATGGGACAGGGAAGTGGGGGTACCAAGAGACCCAGTACTTC. The full variable domain, its missing parts supplied by reference TRBV15 and TRBJ2-5, is DAMVIQNPRYQVTQFGKPVTLSCSQTLNHNVMYWYQQKSSQAPKLLFHYYDKDFNNEADTPDNFQSRRPNTSFCFLDIRSPGLGDTAMYLCATSRDGTGKWGYQETQYFGPGTRLLVL.

This clonotype was recorded at least ten times. This chain connects TRBV6-5 to TRBJ2-5; 8 bases match TRBD2. V dropped 4 bases and J dropped 2; count of bases not matched to a gene: 6. Germline assignment: CDR1 MNHEY and CDR2 SVGAGI. The CDR3 runs 15 residues. The CDR3 DNA follows: TGTGCCAGCAGTTCTTCCGGGACTAGTCAAGAGACCCAGTACTTC. As protein: CASSSSGTSQETQYF.

This clonotype was detected ten times or more. The V and J genes are TRBV9 and TRBJ1-6, with 7 bases lining up with TRBD1. Germline trimming cut 3 bases from V and 7 bases from J; bases unmatched to any gene: 4. This CDR3 contains 14 residues. Per the germline V gene, CDR1 is SGDLS and CDR2 is YYNGEE. CDR3 in amino acids: CASSAGTENSPLHF. In DNA, the CDR3 is TGTGCCAGCAGCGCCGGGACAGAAAATTCACCCCTCCACTTT.

The chain links TRBV18 to TRBJ2-7, with TRBD1 as a possible D gene (6 bases). The CDR3 totals 13 residues. CDR1 and CDR2 from the germline V gene are KGHSH and LQKENI. Trimming cost V 2 bases and J 2 bases, with 7 bases left between them. CDR3 residues: CASSPGQTYEQYV. CDR3 in DNA: TGTGCCAGCTCACCAGGACAGACCTACGAGCAGTACGTC.

This clonotype was detected ten times or more. DNA for the CDR3: TGTGCCAGCAGCCAAAGCTACAGGGGGCATGCCAAAAACATTCAGTACTTC. This gives the protein CASSQSYRGHAKNIQYF. The chain combines TRBV7-8 with TRBJ2-4; 9 bases fit TRBD1. The germline CDR1 and CDR2 sequences are SGHVS and FQNEAQ. CDR3 length: 17 amino acids. V shed 5 bases, J shed 1 base, and the junction held 9 bases outside the gene matches.

This clonotype appeared a few times. This chain links TRBV28 with TRBJ2-2, with 7 bases aligning to TRBD1. Trimming took 6 bases from V and 4 from J; bases not matched to a gene: 11. The CDR3 consists of 16 residues. From germline, CDR1 is MDHEN and CDR2 SYDVKM. CDR3 DNA: TGTGCCAGCAGGGTTACAGGGGCAGGGGGCACCGGGGAGCTGTTTTTT. This encodes CASRVTGAGGTGELFF.

This clonotype was detected only a few times. In DNA form, the CDR3 reads TGTGCCAGCAGCCAGCGACTAGCGGGAGTGGACAATGAGCAGTTCTTC. This sequence encodes CASSQRLAGVDNEQFF. V usage is TRBV6-9 and J usage is TRBJ2-1; TRBD2 aligns across 12 bases. CDR3 length equals 16 residues. Germline CDR1 and CDR2: MNHGY and SVAAGI. Trimming cost V 6 bases and J 5 bases; bases outside gene matches: 8.

The table lists this clonotype with many counts. This rearrangement joins TRBV9 to TRBJ1-1; no reliable D call. This CDR3 comprises 13 residues. V was cut by 0 bases and J by 4 bases, with 7 bases left in between. Per germline, CDR1 SGDLS and CDR2 YYNGEE. This chain's CDR3 is CASSVVTGTEAFF. The CDR3 bases are TGTGCCAGCAGCGTAGTTACCGGCACTGAAGCTTTCTTT.

This clonotype came up many times. The V gene is TRBV20-1, the J gene TRBJ1-6, with D tentatively TRBD1 (5 bases). CDR3 length equals 13 residues. CDR1 is DFQATT and CDR2 is SNEGSKA in the germline V gene (reference sequence). Trimming removed 7 bases from V and 5 bases from J, with 12 bases in between. CDR3 nucleotide sequence: TGCAGTGTTGTTGGGGGTGATAATTCACCCCTCCACTTT. Translated, it gives CSVVGGDNSPLHF.

This clonotype was counted many times. The chain carries TRBV12-3 or TRBV12-4 and TRBJ2-7; D might be TRBD1 (6 bases). V was shortened by 1 base and J by 4 bases, with 11 bases between the two germline ends. The CDR3 totals 14 residues. In DNA form, the CDR3 reads TGTGCCAGCAGTTTAGGCCAGGGGAAGTACGAGCAGTACTTC. Its protein is CASSLGQGKYEQYF.

This clonotype was counted many times. This chain joins TRBV2 and TRBJ2-3; weak D call: TRBD1 (5 bases). Trimming took off 7 bases at V and 4 bases at J, with 12 bases between the two ends. The CDR3 length is 13 residues. The germline CDR1 and CDR2 sequences are SNHLY and FYNNEI. CDR3 region: CASIRQFSDTQYF. CDR3 DNA sequence: TGTGCCAGCATAAGACAGTTTTCAGATACGCAGTATTTT.

This clonotype was seen ten or more times. This sequence joins TRBV4-3 and TRBJ2-3; 10 nucleotides align to TRBD2. The V gene end was trimmed by 4 bases and the J gene end by 0 bases; junction bases not matched to a gene: 7. The CDR3 sequence is 17 residues long. From germline, CDR1 is LGHNA and CDR2 YSLEER. The CDR3 DNA is TGCGCCAGCAGCCCTCGGACTAGCGGCCTTAGCACAGATACGCAGTATTTT. It is translated as CASSPRTSGLSTDTQYF.

Many counts were recorded for this clonotype. The V gene is TRBV5-1, the J gene TRBJ1-5, with D unclear. The CDR3 runs to 13 residues. The V end was cut by 2 bases, the J end by 10 bases, with 13 bases between. Germline assignment: CDR1 SGHRS and CDR2 YFSETQ. The CDR3 sequence is CASSLAEDDPQHF. As DNA, the CDR3 is TGCGCCAGCAGCTTAGCCGAGGACGATCCCCAGCATTTT. The full variable domain, with the rest looked up from reference TRBV5-1 and TRBJ1-5, is KAGVTQTPRYLIKTRGQQVTLSCSPISGHRSVSWYQQTPGQGLQFLFEYFSETQRNKGNFPGRFSGRQFSNSRSEMNVSTLELGDSALYLCASSLAEDDPQHFGDGTRLSIL.

This clonotype was recorded many times. V usage is TRBV14 and J usage is TRBJ2-3; 8 positions agree with TRBD1. The CDR3 loop spans 15 amino acids. V was pared by 4 bases and J by 1 base, with 4 bases of the junction left unmatched. In germline, CDR1 is SGHDN, CDR2 FVKESK. The CDR3 loop is CASSRGQGRTDTQYF. CDR3 nucleotides: TGTGCCAGCAGCCGTGGACAGGGCCGCACAGATACGCAGTATTTT.

This clonotype has at least ten counts. The CDR3: CASSSAGNNSPLHF. The DNA of the CDR3 is TGCGCCAGCAGCTCGGCGGGCAACAATTCACCCCTCCACTTT. V is TRBV5-1 and J is TRBJ1-6; D not certain. This CDR3 spans 14 amino acids. Germline assignment: CDR1 SGHRS and CDR2 YFSETQ. Deletions cut 3 bases from V and 7 bases from J, with 11 bases between.

This clonotype has at least ten counts. This chain links TRBV9 with TRBJ1-2; 7 bases align to TRBD1. V shed 5 bases, J shed 1 base, and the junction held 2 bases outside the gene matches. Germline lookup yields CDR1 SGDLS and CDR2 YYNGEE. The CDR3 runs to 13 residues. The CDR3 protein is CASRQGFNYGYTF. The CDR3 DNA reads TGTGCCAGCAGACAGGGGTTTAACTATGGCTACACCTTC.

This clonotype was observed many times. The chain recombines TRBV20-1 with TRBJ2-1; 10 bases are shared with TRBD2. Germline CDR1 DFQATT, CDR2 SNEGSKA (reference sequence). V was clipped by 3 bases and J by 7 bases; unmatched bases: 12. This CDR3 has 16 residues. DNA for the CDR3: TGCAGTGCTAGTCACCGTCCCGGGACTAGCGTGAATGAGCAGTTCTTC. Translating it yields CSASHRPGTSVNEQFF.

This clonotype has ten or more counts. The genes are TRBV3-1 and TRBJ2-3; 7 bases are a match to TRBD2. Germline-derived CDR1 and CDR2 are LGHDT and YNNKEL (reference sequence). V was clipped by 5 bases and J by 13 bases; unmatched bases: 15. The CDR3 is 14 amino acids. The CDR3 loop reads CASSFASPTSREYF. CDR3 bases: TGTGCCAGCAGCTTTGCTAGTCCGACTAGCAGAGAGTATTTT.

This clonotype was seen many times. CDR3 coding DNA: TGTGCCAGCAGCTTTTGGGGGGCGGGAACCGGGGAGCTGTTTTTT. Translated: CASSFWGAGTGELFF. The rearrangement links TRBV7-2 to TRBJ2-2; D is possibly TRBD1 or TRBD2 (6 bases each). CDR3 length: 15 amino acids. Trimming left V 3 bases short and J 5 bases short, with 13 bases between. CDR1 and CDR2 from the germline V gene are SGHTA and FQGNSA.

Many counts were recorded for this clonotype. Relative to the germline gene, one junction end is altered; a read error may explain this. This chain uses TRBV7-9 with TRBJ2-5, with 7 bases aligning to TRBD2. The CDR3 runs to 12 residues. The germline CDR1 and CDR2 sequences are SEHNR and FQNEAQ (reference sequence). DNA for the CDR3: TGTGCCAGCAGCTTAGTACAAGGGACTATTAACTTC. It translates to CASSLVQGTINF.

This clonotype was seen repeatedly, ten times or more. The gene calls are TRBV7-2 and TRBJ2-3; D is uncertain. CDR1 is SGHTA and CDR2 is FQGNSA in the germline V gene. V gave up 8 bases and J gave up 2 bases, with 11 bases separating them. The CDR3 length is 13 residues. CDR3 nucleotide sequence: TGTGCCAGCCGAGAGTGGATCACAGATACGCAGTATTTT. Protein sequence: CASREWITDTQYF.

In its sample, this clonotype was seen many times. This sequence joins TRBV5-1 and TRBJ2-1; the D gene is possibly TRBD1 (5 bases). From germline, CDR1 is SGHRS and CDR2 YFSETQ. CDR3 size: 15 residues. Trimming stripped 0 bases from V and 2 bases from J, with 9 bases between. The CDR3 DNA sequence: TGCGCCAGCAGCTTGGACCAGGGTACCTACAATGAGCAGTTCTTC. Translation: CASSLDQGTYNEQFF.

This clonotype was counted a few times. The V gene is TRBV10-3, the J gene TRBJ1-5; D not certain. Germline V gene sequence: CDR1 ENHRY, CDR2 SYGVKD. The V gene lost 4 bases and the J gene lost 3 bases, with 7 bases spanning the gap. The CDR3 is made up of 13 amino acids. CDR3 in amino acids: CAISATDNQPQHF. The CDR3 nucleotides are TGTGCCATCAGTGCCACCGACAATCAGCCCCAGCATTTT.

The gene calls are TRBV3-1 and TRBJ2-7; tentatively, D is TRBD2 (6 bases). The germline V gene encodes CDR1 LGHDT and CDR2 YNNKEL (reference sequence). V was cut by 2 bases and J by 6 bases, with 11 bases left in between. This CDR3 has 13 residues. The CDR3 nucleotides are TGTGCCAGCAGCCAACTACGGGAGACCGAGCAGTACTTC. Its protein is CASSQLRETEQYF.

V is TRBV7-9 and J is TRBJ2-1; 8 bases align to TRBD2. The CDR3 length is 15 residues. The germline CDR1 and CDR2 sequences are SEHNR and FQNEAQ (reference sequence). With V trimmed by 6 bases and J by 15 bases, 19 bases remained unmatched. Here the CDR3 DNA reads TGTGCCAGCAGACCCGGGGTAGCGGGAAACCCGGGGGCGTTCTTC. Translation gives CASRPGVAGNPGAFF. The full variable domain, in which reference TRBV7-9 and TRBJ2-1 provide the parts outside the CDR3, is DTGVSQNPRHKITKRGQNVTFRCDPISEHNRLYWYRQTLGQGPEFLTYFQNEAQLEKSRLLSDRFSAERPKGSFSTLEIQRTEQGDSAMYLCASRPGVAGNPGAFFGPGTRLTVL.

This chain joins TRBV6-1 and TRBJ2-6; no clear D gene. Trimming cost V 8 bases and J 0 bases, with 11 bases left between them. Germline V gene data show CDR1 as MNHNS and CDR2 as SASEGT. The CDR3 consists of 15 residues. The CDR3 DNA follows: TGTGCCAGCGAGAGGTTCCACTCTGGGGCCAACGTCCTGACTTTC. It specifies CASERFHSGANVLTF.

This clonotype was seen ten or more times. This chain joins TRBV29-1 and TRBJ2-3, with no clear D. The CDR3 loop spans 12 amino acids. Germline V gene data show CDR1 as SQVTM and CDR2 as ANQGSEA. V lost 5 bases, J lost 1 base, and 7 bases lay in between. Here the CDR3 DNA reads TGCAGCGTTATACGGGGCACAGATACGCAGTATTTT. Translation gives CSVIRGTDTQYF.

This clonotype was detected many times. The V gene is TRBV29-1, the J gene TRBJ2-5, with D possibly TRBD2 on 6 matching bases. The germline gives CDR1 SQVTM, CDR2 ANQGSEA. V shed 7 bases and J shed 5 bases, with 14 bases lying between them. This CDR3 has 12 residues. The CDR3 spells CSARGARETQYF. The DNA of the CDR3 is TGCAGCGCCCGCGGGGCCCGGGAGACCCAGTACTTC. Drawing the rest from reference TRBV29-1 and TRBJ2-5, the complete variable domain is SAVISQKPSRDICQRGTSLTIQCQVDSQVTMMFWYRQQPGQSLTLIATANQGSEATYESGFVIDKFPISRPNLTFSTLTVSNMSPEDSSIYLCSARGARETQYFGPGTRLLVL.

This clonotype occurred many times. The J gene is TRBJ1-2, the V gene TRBV7-2, with D possibly TRBD1 on 5 matching bases. This CDR3 region has 13 residues. Deletions cut 3 bases from V and 3 bases from J, with 8 bases between. The germline V gene has CDR1 SGHTA and CDR2 FQGNSA. CDR3 protein: CASSLGEHYGYTF. CDR3 DNA sequence: TGTGCCAGCAGCTTGGGGGAACACTATGGCTACACCTTC. The whole variable domain, filled in from reference TRBV7-2 and TRBJ1-2, reads GAGVSQSPSNKVTEKGKDVELRCDPISGHTALYWYRQSLGQGLEFLIYFQGNSAPDKSGLPSDRFSAERTGGSVSTLTIQRTQQEDSAVYLCASSLGEHYGYTFGSGTRLTVV.